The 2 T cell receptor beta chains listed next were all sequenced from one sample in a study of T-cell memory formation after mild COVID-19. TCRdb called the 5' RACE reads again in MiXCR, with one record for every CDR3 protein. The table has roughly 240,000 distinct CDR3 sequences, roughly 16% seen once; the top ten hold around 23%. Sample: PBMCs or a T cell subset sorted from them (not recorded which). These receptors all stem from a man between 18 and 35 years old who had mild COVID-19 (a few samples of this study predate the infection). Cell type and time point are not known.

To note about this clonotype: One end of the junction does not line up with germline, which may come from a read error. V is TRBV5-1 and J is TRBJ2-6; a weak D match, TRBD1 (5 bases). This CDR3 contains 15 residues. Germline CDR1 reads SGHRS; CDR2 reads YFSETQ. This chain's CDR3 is CASSVESSGANVPTF. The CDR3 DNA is TGCGCCAGCAGCGTAGAGAGCTCTGGGGCCAACGTCCCGACTTTC.

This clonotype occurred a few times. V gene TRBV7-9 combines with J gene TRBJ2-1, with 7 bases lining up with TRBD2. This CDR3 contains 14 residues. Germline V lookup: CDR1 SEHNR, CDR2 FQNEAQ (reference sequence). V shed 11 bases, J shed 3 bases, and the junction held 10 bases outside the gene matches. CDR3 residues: CAGGGDGFYNEQFF. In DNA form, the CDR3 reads TGTGCCGGGGGGGGAGATGGCTTCTACAATGAGCAGTTCTTC. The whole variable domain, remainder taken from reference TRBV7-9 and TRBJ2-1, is DTGVSQNPRHKITKRGQNVTFRCDPISEHNRLYWYRQTLGQGPEFLTYFQNEAQLEKSRLLSDRFSAERPKGSFSTLEIQRTEQGDSAMYLCAGGGDGFYNEQFFGPGTRLTVL.